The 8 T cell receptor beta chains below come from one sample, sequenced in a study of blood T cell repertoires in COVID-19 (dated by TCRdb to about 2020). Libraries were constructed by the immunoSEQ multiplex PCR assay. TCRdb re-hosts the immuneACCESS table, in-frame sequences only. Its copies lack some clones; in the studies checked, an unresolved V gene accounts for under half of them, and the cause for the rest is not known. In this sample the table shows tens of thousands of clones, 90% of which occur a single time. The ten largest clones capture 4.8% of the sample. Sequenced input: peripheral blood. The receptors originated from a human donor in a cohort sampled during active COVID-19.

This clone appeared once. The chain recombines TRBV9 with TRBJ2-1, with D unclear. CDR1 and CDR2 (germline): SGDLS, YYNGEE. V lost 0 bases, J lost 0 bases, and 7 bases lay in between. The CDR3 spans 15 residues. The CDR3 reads CASSVEVASYNEQFF. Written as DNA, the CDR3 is TGTGCCAGCAGCGTAGAGGTAGCCTCCTACAATGAGCAGTTCTTC. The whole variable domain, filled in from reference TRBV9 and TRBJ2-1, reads DSGVTQTPKHLITATGQRVTLRCSPRSGDLSVYWYQQSLDQGLQFLIQYYNGEERAKGNILERFSAQQFPDLHSELNLSSLELGDSALYFCASSVEVASYNEQFFGPGTRLTVL.

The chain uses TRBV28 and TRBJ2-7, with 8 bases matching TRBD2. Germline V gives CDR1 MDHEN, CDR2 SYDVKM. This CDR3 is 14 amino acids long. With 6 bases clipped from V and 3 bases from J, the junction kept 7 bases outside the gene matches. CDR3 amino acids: CASRGGGTSYEQYF. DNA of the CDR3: TGTGCCAGCAGGGGGGGCGGGACTAGCTACGAGCAGTACTTC.

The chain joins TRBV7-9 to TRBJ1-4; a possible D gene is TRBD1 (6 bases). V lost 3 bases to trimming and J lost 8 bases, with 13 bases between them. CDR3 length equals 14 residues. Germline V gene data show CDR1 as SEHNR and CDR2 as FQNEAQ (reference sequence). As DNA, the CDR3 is TGTGCCAGCAGCTTTGTGGGGGCGGGCGAAAAACTGTTTTTT. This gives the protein CASSFVGAGEKLFF. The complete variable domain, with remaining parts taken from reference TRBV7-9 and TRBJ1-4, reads DTGVSQNPRHKITKRGQNVTFRCDPISEHNRLYWYRQTLGQGPEFLTYFQNEAQLEKSRLLSDRFSAERPKGSFSTLEIQRTEQGDSAMYLCASSFVGAGEKLFFGSGTQLSVL.

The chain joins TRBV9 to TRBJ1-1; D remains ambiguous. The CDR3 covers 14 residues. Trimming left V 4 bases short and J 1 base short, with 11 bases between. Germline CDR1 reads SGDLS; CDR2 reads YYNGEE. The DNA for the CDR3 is TGTGCCAGCAGCCCCCATCAATCGAACACTGAAGCTTTCTTT. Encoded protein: CASSPHQSNTEAFF.

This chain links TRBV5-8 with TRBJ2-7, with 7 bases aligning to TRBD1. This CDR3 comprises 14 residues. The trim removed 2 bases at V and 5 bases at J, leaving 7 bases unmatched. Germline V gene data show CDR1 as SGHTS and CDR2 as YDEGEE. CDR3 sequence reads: CASSFTGARNEQYF. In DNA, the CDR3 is TGTGCCAGCAGCTTTACAGGGGCAAGGAACGAGCAGTACTTC. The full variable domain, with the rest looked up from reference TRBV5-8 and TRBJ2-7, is EAGVTQSPTHLIKTRGQQATLRCSPISGHTSVYWYQQALGLGLQFLLWYDEGEERNRGNFPPRFSGRQFPNYSSELNVNALELEDSALYLCASSFTGARNEQYFGPGTRLTVT.

CDR3 nucleotide sequence: TGCGCCAGCAGCCGCGGGACAGGGGGCAGAGAGACCCAGTACTTC. Translated: CASSRGTGGRETQYF. The chain employs TRBV5-1 and TRBJ2-5; 12 nucleotides agree with TRBD1. The trim removed 4 bases at V and 4 bases at J, leaving 5 bases unmatched. The CDR3 is made up of 15 amino acids. Germline V gene data show CDR1 as SGHRS and CDR2 as YFSETQ. Complete variable domain (other parts from reference TRBV5-1 and TRBJ2-5): KAGVTQTPRYLIKTRGQQVTLSCSPISGHRSVSWYQQTPGQGLQFLFEYFSETQRNKGNFPGRFSGRQFSNSRSEMNVSTLELGDSALYLCASSRGTGGRETQYFGPGTRLLVL.

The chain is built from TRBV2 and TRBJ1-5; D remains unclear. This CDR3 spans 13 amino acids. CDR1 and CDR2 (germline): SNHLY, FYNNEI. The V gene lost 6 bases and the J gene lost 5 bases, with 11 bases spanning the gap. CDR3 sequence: CASRGTGDQPQHF. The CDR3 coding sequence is TGTGCCAGCAGAGGAACGGGTGATCAGCCCCAGCATTTT.

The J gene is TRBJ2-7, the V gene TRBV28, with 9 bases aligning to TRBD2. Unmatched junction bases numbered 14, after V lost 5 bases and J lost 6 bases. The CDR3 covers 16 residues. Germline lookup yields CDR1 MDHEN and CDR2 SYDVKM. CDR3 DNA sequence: TGTGCCAGCAGTACTTTTAGCGGGAGTACCCCCCCCGAGCAGTACTTC. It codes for CASSTFSGSTPPEQYF.